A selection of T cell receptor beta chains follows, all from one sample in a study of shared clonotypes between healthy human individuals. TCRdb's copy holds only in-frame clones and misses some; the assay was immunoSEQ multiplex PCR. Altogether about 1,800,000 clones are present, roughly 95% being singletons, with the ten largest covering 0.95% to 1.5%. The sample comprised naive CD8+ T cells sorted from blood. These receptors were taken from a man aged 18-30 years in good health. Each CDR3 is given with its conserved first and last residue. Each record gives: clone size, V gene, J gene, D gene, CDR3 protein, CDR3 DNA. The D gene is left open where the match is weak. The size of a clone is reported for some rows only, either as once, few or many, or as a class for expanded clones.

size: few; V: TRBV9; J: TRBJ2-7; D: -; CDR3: CASSVDGSYEQYF; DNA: TGTGCCAGCAGCGTAGACGGATCCTACGAGCAGTACTTC
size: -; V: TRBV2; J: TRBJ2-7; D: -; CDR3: CASSVGGTTYEQYF; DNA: TGTGCCAGCAGTGTTGGGGGTACAACCTACGAGCAGTACTTC
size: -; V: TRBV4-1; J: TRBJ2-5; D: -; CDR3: CASSQDPEFTTQYF; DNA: TGCGCCAGCAGCCAAGATCCGGAATTTACGACCCAGTACTTC
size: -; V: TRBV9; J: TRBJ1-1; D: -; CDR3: CASSVEGVGEAFF; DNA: TGTGCCAGCAGCGTAGAGGGCGTGGGTGAAGCTTTCTTT
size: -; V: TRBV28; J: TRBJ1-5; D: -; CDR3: CASGLRGSNQPQHF; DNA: TGTGCCAGCGGTTTAAGGGGCAGCAATCAGCCCCAGCATTTT
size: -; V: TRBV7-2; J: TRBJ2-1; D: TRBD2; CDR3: CASSLDGTSGYYNEQFF; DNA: TGTGCCAGCAGCTTGGACGGGACTAGCGGGTACTACAATGAGCAGTTCTTC
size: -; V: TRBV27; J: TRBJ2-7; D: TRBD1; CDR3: CASSFGTGGYEQYF; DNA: TGTGCCAGCAGTTTCGGCACAGGGGGCTACGAGCAGTACTTC
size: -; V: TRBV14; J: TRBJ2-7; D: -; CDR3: CASSQGYRAETYEQYF; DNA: TGTGCCAGCAGCCAAGGATATAGGGCAGAAACCTACGAGCAGTACTTC
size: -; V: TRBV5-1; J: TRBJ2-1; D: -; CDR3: CASQFGGNEQFF; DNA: TGCGCCAGCCAGTTCGGGGGAAATGAGCAGTTCTTC
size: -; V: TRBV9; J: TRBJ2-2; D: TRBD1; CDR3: CASSVADRGLGSTGELFF; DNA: TGTGCCAGCAGCGTAGCGGACAGGGGACTCGGGAGCACCGGGGAGCTGTTTTTT
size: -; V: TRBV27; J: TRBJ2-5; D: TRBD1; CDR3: CASSLGPGGVSLETQYF; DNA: TGTGCCAGCAGTTTAGGGCCAGGGGGCGTCAGCTTGGAGACCCAGTACTTC